What follows describes a single TCR beta chain. Trimming pared 4 bases from V and 5 bases from J, leaving 12 bases between. The germline CDR1 and CDR2 sequences are SNHLY and FYNNEI. This CDR3 region has 14 residues. The entry originates in a study of cytomegalovirus exposure and HLA in healthy donors. 60 Vbeta and 13 Jbeta primers were used in PCR. The repertoire was sequenced with immunoSEQ multiplex PCR; TCRdb's copy has only in-frame clones and lacks some. The sample has roughly 120,000 clones, around two thirds seen once. The TCR was taken from a man aged 55 to 70 in good health and CMV-seropositive. The sample comprised PBMCs. The chain couples TRBV2 to TRBJ1-5; the D is unclear. The CDR3 loop reads CASSGTGEDQPQHF. The CDR3 DNA reads as TGTGCCAGCAGTGGAACGGGTGAGGATCAGCCCCAGCATTTT.